These 27 T cell receptor beta chains were all obtained from the same sample, sequenced in a study of response to subunit inactivated influenza vaccine. Each CDR3 protein is one row after TCRdb ran MiXCR on the RT-PCR reads. The data contain 500,000 or so distinct CDR3 sequences, more than 15% of them singletons. Sequencing used CD4+ T cells sorted from PBMCs, obtained less than 30 months after vaccination. The source is a man aged 50 to 69 who received an inactivated influenza vaccine.

This clonotype was seen a few times. This chain uses TRBV20-1 with TRBJ2-1; D gene uncertain. There are 13 residues in the CDR3. Trimming left V 6 bases short and J 2 bases short, with 11 bases between. Per germline, CDR1 DFQATT and CDR2 SNEGSKA (reference sequence). CDR3 protein: CSARRLAYNEQFF. The DNA of the CDR3 is TGCAGTGCAAGGAGATTGGCCTACAATGAGCAGTTCTTC.

This clonotype was counted between two and nine times. V is TRBV29-1 and J is TRBJ1-5; D not certain. CDR1 SQVTM and CDR2 ANQGSEA come from the germline V gene. The CDR3 contains 13 residues. The ends were cut back, 8 bases at V and 0 bases at J, with 11 bases in the middle. The CDR3 DNA reads as TGCAGCTCCCACCCGTATAGCAATCAGCCCCAGCATTTT. Translation gives CSSHPYSNQPQHF.

This chain links TRBV29-1 with TRBJ2-1; TRBD1 aligns across 10 bases. V shed 7 bases and J 6 bases; nucleotides not matched to a gene: 6. The CDR3 sequence is 13 residues long. Per germline, CDR1 SQVTM and CDR2 ANQGSEA. The CDR3 is CSAEGQGFNEQFF. CDR3 nucleotide sequence: TGCAGCGCCGAGGGACAGGGGTTCAATGAGCAGTTCTTC.

This clonotype was seen a few times. The chain uses TRBV27 and TRBJ2-1; 11 bases agree with TRBD2. Germline CDR1 and CDR2: MNHEY and SMNVEV (reference sequence). Trimming removed 8 bases from V and 1 base from J; junction bases left unmatched: 1. This CDR3 region has 14 residues. The CDR3 reads CASASGGSYNEQFF. The CDR3 nucleotides read TGTGCCAGCGCTAGCGGGGGGTCCTACAATGAGCAGTTCTTC.

The chain joins TRBV5-1 to TRBJ2-5; perhaps TRBD1 as D (5 bases). V lost 5 bases and J 1 base, leaving 15 bases between the germline ends. This CDR3 region has 15 residues. Germline CDR1 is SGHRS and CDR2 is YFSETQ. CDR3 residues: CASRSSGNTQETQYF. DNA for the CDR3: TGCGCCAGCAGGTCTTCAGGGAATACCCAAGAGACCCAGTACTTC.

The rearrangement uses TRBV11-2 and TRBJ2-1; the D gene is possibly TRBD1 (6 bases). The length of the CDR3 is 17 residues. Germline CDR1 is SGHAT and CDR2 is FQNNGV. The V end lost 6 bases, the J end lost 3 bases, and 21 bases lay between the germline ends. The CDR3 here is CASSGRSGARIYNEQFF. The CDR3 region has the DNA TGTGCCAGCAGTGGTCGGTCAGGGGCGAGGATCTACAATGAGCAGTTCTTC.

This clonotype has a handful of counts. This rearrangement joins TRBV7-9 to TRBJ2-1; tentative D call: TRBD1 (5 bases). The CDR3 consists of 14 residues. V lost 1 base and J lost 6, with 10 bases in between. Germline V CDR1 and CDR2: SEHNR, FQNEAQ (reference sequence). DNA of the CDR3: TGTGCCAGCAGCTTAGTAGGGGTCAGCAATGAGCAGTTCTTC. Translating gives CASSLVGVSNEQFF.

This clonotype was counted a few times. The V call is TRBV4-3, the J call TRBJ2-2; D perhaps matches TRBD1 (6 bases). With 1 base removed from V and 2 bases from J, the gap between germline ends came to 14 bases. Germline CDR1 LGHNA, CDR2 YSLEER. CDR3 size: 17 residues. The CDR3 DNA reads TGCGCCAGCAGCCAAGCAACCTACAGGGACAACACCGGGGAGCTGTTTTTT. Translating gives CASSQATYRDNTGELFF.

This clonotype was found many times. This chain connects TRBV2 to TRBJ2-2; a possible D gene is TRBD1 (6 bases). The germline V and J ends were trimmed by 7 bases and 6 bases, with 12 bases remaining between them. The CDR3 has 13 amino acids. Germline V gives CDR1 SNHLY, CDR2 FYNNEI. For the CDR3, the DNA is TGTGCCAGCACCCCACAGGGTTCCGGGGAGCTGTTTTTT. Protein: CASTPQGSGELFF.

The chain uses TRBV6-2 or TRBV6-3 and TRBJ2-5; maybe TRBD2 (5 bases). Trimming took off 0 bases at V and 5 bases at J, with 10 bases between the two ends. The CDR3 runs to 14 residues. Germline-derived CDR1 and CDR2 are MNHEY and SVGEGT. CDR3 protein: CASSYSASRETQYF. Written as DNA, the CDR3 is TGTGCCAGCAGTTACTCGGCTAGCAGGGAGACCCAGTACTTC.

This clonotype was detected ten times or more. J is TRBJ1-2 and V is TRBV24-1, with TRBD1 matching over 8 bases. V shed 3 bases, J shed 7 bases, and the junction held 9 bases outside the gene matches. CDR1 and CDR2 (germline): KGHDR, SFDVKD. The CDR3 is made up of 15 amino acids. The CDR3: CATSDARTGLLGYTF. CDR3 in DNA: TGTGCCACCAGTGATGCTAGGACAGGGTTACTTGGCTACACCTTC.

The chain joins TRBV3-1 to TRBJ1-5; maybe TRBD1 (5 bases). Germline CDR1 reads LGHDT; CDR2 reads YNNKEL (reference sequence). CDR3 length: 17 residues. Trimming took off 6 bases at V and 10 bases at J, with 28 bases between the two ends. DNA for the CDR3: TGTGCCAGCAGTCACGGCGGCGGGGACTCCTATTATTATCCCCAGCATTTT. Its translation: CASSHGGGDSYYYPQHF.

This clonotype has a handful of counts. In DNA form, the CDR3 reads TGTGCCAGCAGTTACTCGAGGAGCGTTAGCAATCAGCCCCAGCATTTT. It yields the protein CASSYSRSVSNQPQHF. The chain recombines TRBV6-5 with TRBJ1-5; D remains unclear. The CDR3 is 16 residues long. V was trimmed by 0 bases and J by 0 bases, leaving 9 bases between them. Germline assignment: CDR1 MNHEY and CDR2 SVGAGI.

J is TRBJ2-1 and V is TRBV5-6, with a possible D match to TRBD1 (6 bases). Germline-derived CDR1 and CDR2 are SGHDT and YYEEEE. V was pared by 4 bases and J by 2 bases, with 10 bases between. The CDR3 spans 14 residues. CDR3 DNA sequence: TGTGCCAGCAGCGCGCACAGGGCCTACAATGAGCAGTTCTTC. This encodes CASSAHRAYNEQFF. Filled out from reference TRBV5-6 and TRBJ2-1, the complete variable domain reads DAGVTQSPTHLIKTRGQQVTLRCSPKSGHDTVSWYQQALGQGPQFIFQYYEEEERQRGNFPDRFSGHQFPNYSSELNVNALLLGDSALYLCASSAHRAYNEQFFGPGTRLTVL.

The chain links TRBV11-2 to TRBJ1-1; D possibly corresponds to TRBD1 (6 bases). Looked up from germline, CDR1 is SGHAT and CDR2 is FQNNGV. There are 14 residues in the CDR3. Trimming took off 5 bases at V and 0 bases at J, with 10 bases between the two ends. The CDR3 bases are TGTGCCAGCAGCCCGACAGGAGTGAACACTGAAGCTTTCTTT. It specifies CASSPTGVNTEAFF.

The CDR3 sequence is CASSYSIGGGVNQPQHF. DNA for the CDR3: TGTGCCAGCAGTTACTCGATAGGAGGAGGGGTCAATCAGCCCCAGCATTTT. The chain employs TRBV6-5 and TRBJ1-5, with a possible D match to TRBD1 (5 bases). Trimming took 0 bases from V and 3 from J, leaving 15 bases between them. The germline gives CDR1 MNHEY, CDR2 SVGAGI. This CDR3 region has 17 residues.

This clonotype came up a few times. The V call is TRBV20-1, the J call TRBJ2-2; 8 bases align to TRBD2. Losses at the gene ends were 4 bases for V and 0 bases for J; bases not matched to a gene: 1. The V gene's germline CDR1 is DFQATT and CDR2 SNEGSKA (reference sequence). The CDR3 has 14 residues. CDR3 residues: CSATGLANTGELFF. DNA of the CDR3: TGCAGTGCTACGGGACTAGCGAACACCGGGGAGCTGTTTTTT.

Only a few counts were recorded for this clonotype. The CDR3 sequence: CASSQRTGQGIGETQYF. The CDR3 region has the DNA TGTGCCAGCAGCCAACGGACGGGACAGGGGATTGGGGAGACCCAGTACTTC. The chain combines TRBV11-1 with TRBJ2-5; TRBD1 agrees at 10 bases. The CDR3 is 17 residues long. Per the germline V gene, CDR1 is SGHAT and CDR2 is FQDESV (reference sequence). J gave up 5 bases and V 5 bases, and 14 bases lay outside the gene matches. The full variable domain, with the rest looked up from reference TRBV11-1 and TRBJ2-5, is EAEVAQSPRYKITEKSQAVAFWCDPISGHATLYWYRQILGQGPELLVQFQDESVVDDSQLPKDRFSAERLKGVDSTLKIQPAELGDSAMYLCASSQRTGQGIGETQYFGPGTRLLVL.

The chain has TRBV29-1 and TRBJ2-1, with 10 positions matching TRBD2. This CDR3 has 16 residues. V lost 0 bases to trimming and J lost 0 bases; unmatched junction nucleotides: 2. CDR1 and CDR2 (germline): SQVTM, ANQGSEA. The DNA for the CDR3 is TGCAGCGTTGAAGAAGGACTAGCGGACTCCTACAATGAGCAGTTCTTC. As protein: CSVEEGLADSYNEQFF.

This clonotype appeared once. The chain joins TRBV7-2 to TRBJ1-5, with D possibly being TRBD1 (5 bases). This CDR3 region has 15 residues. Trimming left V 1 base short and J 7 bases short, with 14 bases between. Germline values: CDR1 SGHTA, CDR2 FQGNSA. CDR3 DNA: TGTGCCAGCAGCTTAGAGGCAGGGTTAGAGCAGCCCCAGCATTTT. Its translation is CASSLEAGLEQPQHF.

This clonotype was counted between two and nine times. This chain uses TRBV27 with TRBJ2-1; the D is unclear. Trimming took 6 bases from V and 0 from J, leaving 9 bases between them. The CDR3 is made up of 14 amino acids. The germline V gene has CDR1 MNHEY and CDR2 SMNVEV (reference sequence). CDR3 sequence (DNA): TGTGCCAGCAGGAGAGCCTTCTCCTACAATGAGCAGTTCTTC. Protein: CASRRAFSYNEQFF.

V gene TRBV20-1 combines with J gene TRBJ2-2; 10 bases fit TRBD1. The CDR3 sequence is 16 residues long. Per the germline V gene, CDR1 is DFQATT and CDR2 is SNEGSKA (reference sequence). Trimming took 2 bases from V and 4 from J; bases not matched to a gene: 7. DNA for the CDR3: TGCAGTGCTAGACGACAGGGACAGGGGTTCACCGGGGAGCTGTTTTTT. This codes for CSARRQGQGFTGELFF.

In its sample, this clonotype was seen many times. The V gene is TRBV12-3 or TRBV12-4, the J gene TRBJ2-1; D may match TRBD1 or TRBD2 (5 bases each). Trimming pared 6 bases from V and 13 bases from J, leaving 19 bases between. The CDR3 extends over 13 amino acids. The CDR3 here is CASSPLLWGKQFF. The CDR3 DNA sequence: TGTGCCAGCAGCCCCTTGTTGTGGGGGAAACAGTTCTTC.

The table lists this clonotype with a few counts. The CDR3 is CASSLPGLHSPLHF. The CDR3 nucleotides are TGCGCCAGCAGCTTACCCGGGTTGCATTCACCCCTCCACTTT. The chain uses TRBV5-1 and TRBJ1-6, with no clear D. The V end was cut by 2 bases, the J end by 8 bases, with 11 bases between. Germline V lookup: CDR1 SGHRS, CDR2 YFSETQ. The CDR3 totals 14 residues.

This clonotype was seen only a few times. This chain uses TRBV4-3 with TRBJ2-1; 9 bases line up with TRBD2. The CDR3 runs 14 residues. The V and J ends lost 6 bases and 5 bases, in that order; junction bases with no gene match: 5. Germline lookup yields CDR1 LGHNA and CDR2 YSLEER. CDR3 amino acids: CASSLSSGNNEQFF. In DNA form, the CDR3 reads TGCGCCAGCAGTTTGTCTAGCGGGAACAATGAGCAGTTCTTC.

This chain joins TRBV7-2 and TRBJ1-2; perhaps TRBD1 as D (5 bases). The V gene's germline CDR1 is SGHTA and CDR2 FQGNSA. The length of the CDR3 is 17 residues. V was shortened by 5 bases and J by 6 bases, with 25 bases between the two germline ends. The CDR3 spells CASSRLLIQGDLHGYTF. The CDR3 DNA follows: TGTGCCAGCAGCCGACTCCTTATCCAGGGTGATTTGCATGGCTACACCTTC.

The chain uses TRBV11-2 and TRBJ2-1; D is unresolved. The germline gives CDR1 SGHAT, CDR2 FQNNGV. This CDR3 spans 16 amino acids. Trimming removed 5 bases at V and 0 bases at J, with 14 bases between. In DNA form, the CDR3 reads TGTGCCAGCAGCGTCCGTCTAGGGAACTCCTACAATGAGCAGTTCTTC. Its protein product is CASSVRLGNSYNEQFF.